This T cell receptor beta chain was recorded in a study of blood T cell repertoires in COVID-19. Overall study context: Some COVID-19 samples were acute and others convalescent; all came from the United States, Italy and Spain.

Authors' data handling: Reference gene primer amplification gave nucleated cell count estimates. This table comes from immunoSEQ multiplex PCR, and its TCRdb copy is limited to in-frame clones, with some not included. V, J and clone size are those of that table, while D and trimming were read from the DNA. This sample yields approximately 260,000 clones, of which around 82% are seen a single time; 4% to 6% belongs to the top ten. J lost 0 bases, V lost 3 bases, and 1 base had no gene match. CDR3 length: 15 amino acids. The V gene's germline CDR1 is MNHEY and CDR2 SMNVEV (reference sequence). The J gene is TRBJ2-1, the V gene TRBV27; 8 bases fit TRBD2. Sequences were obtained from peripheral blood. The TCR was taken from a woman of 80 years or more with active or convalescent COVID-19. The CDR3 DNA follows: TGTGCCAGCAGTTTCCGGGGGGGCTCCTACAATGAGCAGTTCTTC. Protein: CASSFRGGSYNEQFF.